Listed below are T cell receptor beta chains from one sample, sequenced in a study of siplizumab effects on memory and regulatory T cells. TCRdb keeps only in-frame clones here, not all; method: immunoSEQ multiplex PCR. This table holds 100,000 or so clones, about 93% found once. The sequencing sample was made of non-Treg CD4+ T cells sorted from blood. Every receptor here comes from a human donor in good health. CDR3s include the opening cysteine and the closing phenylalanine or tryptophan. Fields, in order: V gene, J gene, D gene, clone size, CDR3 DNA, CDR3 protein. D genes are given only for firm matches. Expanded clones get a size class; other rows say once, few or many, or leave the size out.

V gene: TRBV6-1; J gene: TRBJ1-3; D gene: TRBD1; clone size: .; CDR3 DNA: TGTGCCAGCAGGTGGGACAGGTCTGGAAACACCATATATTTT; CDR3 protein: CASRWDRSGNTIYF
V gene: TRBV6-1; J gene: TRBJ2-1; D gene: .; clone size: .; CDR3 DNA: TGTGCCAGCAGTGACCGTGGTGAGCAGTTCTTC; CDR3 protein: CASSDRGEQFF
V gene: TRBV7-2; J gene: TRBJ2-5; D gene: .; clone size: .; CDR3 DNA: TGTGCCAGCAGCTTCCGCGGGGGCCTCCTCCTACAAGAGACCCAGTACTTC; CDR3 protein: CASSFRGGLLLQETQYF
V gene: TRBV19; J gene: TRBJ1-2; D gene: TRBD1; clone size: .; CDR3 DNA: TGTGCCAGTAGTCCCCGGACAGGCGAGGGCTACACCTTC; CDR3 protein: CASSPRTGEGYTF
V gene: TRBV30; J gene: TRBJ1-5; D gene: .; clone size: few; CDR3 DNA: TGTGCCTGGAGTGGGCGTTTTGACCAGCCCCAGCATTTT; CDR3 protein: CAWSGRFDQPQHF
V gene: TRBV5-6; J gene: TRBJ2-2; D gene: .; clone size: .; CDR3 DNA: TGTGCCAGCAGAAACTTTCTGGTCGGGGAGCTGTTTTTT; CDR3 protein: CASRNFLVGELFF
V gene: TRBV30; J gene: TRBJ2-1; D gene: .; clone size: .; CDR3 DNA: TGTGCCTGGGACAGCGGTGCCGGCAATGAGCAGTTCTTC; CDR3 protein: CAWDSGAGNEQFF
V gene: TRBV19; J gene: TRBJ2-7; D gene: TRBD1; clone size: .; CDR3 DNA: TGTGCCAGTAGGCCCCGGGACAGGGGATCCTACGAGCAGTACTTC; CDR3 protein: CASRPRDRGSYEQYF
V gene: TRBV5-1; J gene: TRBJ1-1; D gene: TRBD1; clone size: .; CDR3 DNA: TGCGCCAGCAGCCCACAGGGGCAGAACACTGAAGCTTTCTTT; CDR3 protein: CASSPQGQNTEAFF
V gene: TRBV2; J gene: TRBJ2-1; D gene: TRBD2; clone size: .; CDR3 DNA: TGTGCCAGCACTCTAAGGACGGGACTAACCGTTGAGCAGTTCTTC; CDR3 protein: CASTLRTGLTVEQFF
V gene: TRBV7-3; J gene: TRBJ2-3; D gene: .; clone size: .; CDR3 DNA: TGTGCCAGCAGCTCACTAGGGGATACGCAGTATTTT; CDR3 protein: CASSSLGDTQYF
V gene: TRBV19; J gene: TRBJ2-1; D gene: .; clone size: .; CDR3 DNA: TGTGCCAGTACCCCACAGGGAGGCAGAAGCTGGGACCGAAAGCAGTTCTTC; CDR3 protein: CASTPQGGRSWDRKQFF
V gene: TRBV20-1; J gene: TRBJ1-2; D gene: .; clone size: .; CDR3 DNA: TGCAGTGCTACAGAGAACTATGGCTACACCTTC; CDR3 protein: CSATENYGYTF
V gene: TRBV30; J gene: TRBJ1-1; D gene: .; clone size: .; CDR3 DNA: TGTGCCTGGTGCCGACCGGGACAGAACACTGAAGCTTTCTTT; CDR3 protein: CAWCRPGQNTEAFF
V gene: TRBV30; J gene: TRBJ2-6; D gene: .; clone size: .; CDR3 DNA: TGTGCCTGGAGTGTGCAGGGGGCCAACGTCCTGACTTTC; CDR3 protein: CAWSVQGANVLTF
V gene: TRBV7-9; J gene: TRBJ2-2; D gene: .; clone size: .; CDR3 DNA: TGTGCCAGCAGCTTCGATGCCGGGGAGCTGTTTTTT; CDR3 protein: CASSFDAGELFF
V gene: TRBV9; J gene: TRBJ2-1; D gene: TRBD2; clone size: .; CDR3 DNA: TGTGCCAGCAGCGTACGCTCCGGGAGGGCCGATGAGCAGTTCTTC; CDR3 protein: CASSVRSGRADEQFF
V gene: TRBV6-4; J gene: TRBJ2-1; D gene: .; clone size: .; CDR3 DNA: TGTGCCAGCAGCAAAGGGGGGGGCTCCTACAATGAGCAGTTCTTC; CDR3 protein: CASSKGGGSYNEQFF
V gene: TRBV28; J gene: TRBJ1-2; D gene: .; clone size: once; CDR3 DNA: TGTGCCAGCAGTTTCGGGGCAGGCTACACCTTC; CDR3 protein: CASSFGAGYTF
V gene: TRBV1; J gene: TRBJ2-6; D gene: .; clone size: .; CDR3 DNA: TGCACCAGCAGATGTCGGGCCAACGTCCTGACTTTC; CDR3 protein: CTSRCRANVLTF
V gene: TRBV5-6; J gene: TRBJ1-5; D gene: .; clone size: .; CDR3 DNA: TGTGCCAGCAGCTTGGCCCCGGGTGGACAGCCCCAGCATTTT; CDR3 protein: CASSLAPGGQPQHF
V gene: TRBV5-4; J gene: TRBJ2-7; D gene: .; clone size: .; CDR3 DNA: TGTGCCAGCAGCTTAGGTGGGGACACCTACGAGCAGTACTTC; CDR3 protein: CASSLGGDTYEQYF
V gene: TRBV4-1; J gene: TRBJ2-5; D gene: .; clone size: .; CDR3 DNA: TGCGCCAGCAGCCAAGGAGGGTTGGAGACCCAGTACTTC; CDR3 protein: CASSQGGLETQYF
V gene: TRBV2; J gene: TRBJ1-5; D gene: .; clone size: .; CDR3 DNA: TGTGCCAGCAGTGACCGACAGCCCAGTCAGCCCCAGCATTTT; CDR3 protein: CASSDRQPSQPQHF
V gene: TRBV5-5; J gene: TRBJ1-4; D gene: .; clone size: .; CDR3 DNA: TGTGCCAGCAGCAAAACTCTAGTCCCCGCGCTGATGTATGAAAAACTGTTTTTT; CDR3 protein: CASSKTLVPALMYEKLFF
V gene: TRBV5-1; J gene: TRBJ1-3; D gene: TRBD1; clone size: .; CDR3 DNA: TGCGCCAGCAGCCCGGGACAGCGGGGAGGAAACACCATATATTTT; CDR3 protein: CASSPGQRGGNTIYF
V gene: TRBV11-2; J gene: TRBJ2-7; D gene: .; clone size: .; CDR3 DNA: TGTGCCAGCAGCCCGCGGAACGGGGATAGCGAGCAGTACTTC; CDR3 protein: CASSPRNGDSEQYF
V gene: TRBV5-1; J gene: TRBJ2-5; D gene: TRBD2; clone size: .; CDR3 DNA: TGCGCCAGCAGCTTGGGACTAGCGGGACGTCAAGAGACCCAGTACTTC; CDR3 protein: CASSLGLAGRQETQYF
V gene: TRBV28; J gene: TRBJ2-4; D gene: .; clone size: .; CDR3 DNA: TGTGCCAGCAGTTTAGACGGGGAGTTAGCCAAAAACATTCAGTACTTC; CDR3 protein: CASSLDGELAKNIQYF
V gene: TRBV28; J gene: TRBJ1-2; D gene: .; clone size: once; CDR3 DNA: TGTGCCAGCAGGGGGCATGGCTACACCTTC; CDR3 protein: CASRGHGYTF
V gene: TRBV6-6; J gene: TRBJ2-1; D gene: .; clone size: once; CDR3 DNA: TGTGCCAGCAGGGGACAACGCTCCTACAATGAGCAGTTCTTC; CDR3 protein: CASRGQRSYNEQFF
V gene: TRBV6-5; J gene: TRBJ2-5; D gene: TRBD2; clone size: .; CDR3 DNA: TGTGCCAGCAGGCCTACTAGCGGGGGGGGGACCCAGTACTTC; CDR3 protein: CASRPTSGGGTQYF
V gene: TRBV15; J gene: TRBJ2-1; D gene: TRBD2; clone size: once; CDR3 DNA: TGTGCCACCAGCAGCCTGGGACTAGCGGGATTTAATGAGCAGTTCTTC; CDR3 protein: CATSSLGLAGFNEQFF
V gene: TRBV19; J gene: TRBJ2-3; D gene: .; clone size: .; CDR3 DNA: TGTGCCAGTAGTATACCCAGGTCAGATACGCAGTATTTT; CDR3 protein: CASSIPRSDTQYF
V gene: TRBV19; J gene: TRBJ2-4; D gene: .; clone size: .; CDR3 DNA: TGTGCCAGTATGGTGCAGGGACTAGCCAAAAACATTCAGTACTTC; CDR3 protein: CASMVQGLAKNIQYF
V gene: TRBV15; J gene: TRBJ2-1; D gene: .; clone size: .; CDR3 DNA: TGTGCCACCAGCAGAGATCAAGGGGAGCAGTTCTTC; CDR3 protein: CATSRDQGEQFF
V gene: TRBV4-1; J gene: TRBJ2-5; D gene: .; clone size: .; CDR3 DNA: TGCGCCAGCAGCCAAGTCGGACAGAGCCAAGAGACCCAGTACTTC; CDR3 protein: CASSQVGQSQETQYF
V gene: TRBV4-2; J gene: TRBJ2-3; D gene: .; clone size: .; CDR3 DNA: TGTGCCAGCAGCAGGGACGGGCGGAGCACAGATACGCAGTATTTT; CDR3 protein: CASSRDGRSTDTQYF
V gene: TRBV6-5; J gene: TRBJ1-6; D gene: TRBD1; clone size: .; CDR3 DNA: TGTGCCAGCAGTGAACAGGGGGTTCCCCTCCACTTT; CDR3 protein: CASSEQGVPLHF
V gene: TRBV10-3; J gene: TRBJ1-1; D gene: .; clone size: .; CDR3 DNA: TGTGCCATCACGATTACTCCAGTCACTGAAGCTTTCTTT; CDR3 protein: CAITITPVTEAFF